A single sample is the source of the 29 T cell receptor beta chains below, sequenced in a study of blood T cell repertoires in COVID-19. Libraries were prepared by immunoSEQ multiplex PCR; TCRdb keeps only in-frame clonotypes and omits some of them. Of about 210,000 clones in the sample, 80% are singletons; the top ten hold roughly 13%. Material for sequencing was peripheral blood. These receptors came from a human donor in a cohort sampled during active COVID-19.

DNA for the CDR3: TGTGCCAGCAGTTACTCGACAGGAGTGAACTATGGCTACACCTTC. It translates to CASSYSTGVNYGYTF. The chain employs TRBV6-5 and TRBJ1-2, with TRBD1 as a possible D gene (6 bases). The CDR3 consists of 15 residues. Germline lookup yields CDR1 MNHEY and CDR2 SVGAGI. V shed 0 bases and J shed 2 bases, with 10 bases lying between them.

V usage is TRBV19 and J usage is TRBJ1-1; no definite D call. V lost 4 bases to trimming and J lost 5 bases, with 11 bases between them. Germline CDR1 is LNHDA and CDR2 is SQIVND (reference sequence). The CDR3 extends over 13 amino acids. DNA for the CDR3: TGTGCCAGTAGTACTCAAATCGGGACTGAAGCTTTCTTT. Its protein is CASSTQIGTEAFF.

This chain joins TRBV9 and TRBJ2-7, with 7 bases fitting TRBD1. Germline trimming cut 0 bases from V and 4 bases from J; bases unmatched to any gene: 4. This CDR3 is 14 amino acids long. Germline CDR1 reads SGDLS; CDR2 reads YYNGEE. The CDR3 DNA follows: TGTGCCAGCAGCGTAGGACAGGGTGGTTACGAGCAGTACTTC. Translation gives CASSVGQGGYEQYF.

The chain links TRBV28 to TRBJ2-7; TRBD1 is a possible D gene (6 bases). Germline V gene data show CDR1 as MDHEN and CDR2 as SYDVKM. V lost 7 bases and J lost 4, with 14 bases in between. The CDR3 is 13 residues long. CDR3 protein: CASNLMGAYEQYF. The CDR3 DNA sequence: TGTGCCAGCAACCTCATGGGGGCTTACGAGCAGTACTTC.

The rearrangement links TRBV28 to TRBJ1-5; D call uncertain. CDR3 length equals 16 residues. Germline lookup yields CDR1 MDHEN and CDR2 SYDVKM. The ends were cut back, 6 bases at V and 0 bases at J, with 15 bases in the middle. The DNA for the CDR3 is TGTGCCAGCAGCCCACTCACTCGGGATAGCAATCAGCCCCAGCATTTT. It specifies CASSPLTRDSNQPQHF.

The chain carries TRBV18 and TRBJ1-6; D perhaps matches TRBD1 (6 bases). Trimming shortened V by 3 bases and J by 7 bases, and 13 bases separated the two germline ends. The CDR3 length is 15 residues. Per germline, CDR1 KGHSH and CDR2 LQKENI. The CDR3, as DNA: TGTGCCAGCTCACCGAGACAGGAACGGAATTCACCCCTCCACTTT. It codes for CASSPRQERNSPLHF. The full variable domain, in which reference TRBV18 and TRBJ1-6 provide the parts outside the CDR3, is NAGVMQNPRHLVRRRGQEARLRCSPMKGHSHVYWYRQLPEEGLKFMVYLQKENIIDESGMPKERFSAEFPKEGPSILRIQQVVRGDSAAYFCASSPRQERNSPLHFGNGTRLTVT.

The chain employs TRBV2 and TRBJ2-6; TRBD1 aligns across 7 bases. Trimming removed 5 bases from V and 2 bases from J; junction bases left unmatched: 3. The CDR3 totals 15 residues. Per the germline V gene, CDR1 is SNHLY and CDR2 is FYNNEI. The CDR3 protein is CASSTTGAGANVLTF. DNA for the CDR3: TGTGCCAGCAGTACCACAGGGGCTGGGGCCAACGTCCTGACTTTC.

The J gene is TRBJ2-7, the V gene TRBV13; TRBD2 is a possible D gene (5 bases). V lost 5 bases and J 6 bases, leaving 26 bases between the germline ends. The CDR3 has 17 residues. The germline gives CDR1 PRHDT, CDR2 FYEKMQ (reference sequence). The CDR3 here is CASSRWTVINPDVEQYF. CDR3 nucleotides: TGTGCCAGCAGCCGATGGACTGTCATTAACCCAGATGTCGAGCAGTACTTC.

The rearrangement uses TRBV5-1 and TRBJ1-2; possibly TRBD1 for D (6 bases). This CDR3 has 17 residues. Trimming took off 4 bases at V and 6 bases at J, with 25 bases between the two ends. The germline CDR1 and CDR2 sequences are SGHRS and YFSETQ. DNA of the CDR3: TGCGCCAGCAGCCCGAGGGACCTTTACAGGGAGCAGAATGGCTACACCTTC. Protein product: CASSPRDLYREQNGYTF.

The chain uses TRBV7-2 and TRBJ2-5, with 7 bases matching TRBD1. J was trimmed by 4 bases and V by 3 bases; bases with no gene match: 5. CDR1 and CDR2 from the germline V gene are SGHTA and FQGNSA. The CDR3 spans 14 residues. The CDR3 DNA reads TGTGCCAGCAGCTTCGGGACAGCCGGAGAGACCCAGTACTTC. Translated, it gives CASSFGTAGETQYF.

This chain uses TRBV9 with TRBJ2-1; the D gene is possibly TRBD1 (5 bases). Between the trimmed V and J ends, which lost 4 bases and 4 bases, there was a span of 9 bases. Per the germline V gene, CDR1 is SGDLS and CDR2 is YYNGEE. This CDR3 contains 13 residues. CDR3 sequence: CASSYRQYNEQFF. As DNA, the CDR3 is TGTGCCAGCAGCTACCGACAGTACAATGAGCAGTTCTTC.

The chain carries TRBV4-2 and TRBJ1-1; 7 nucleotides line up with TRBD1. Germline values: CDR1 LGHNA, CDR2 YNFKEQ. This CDR3 region has 20 residues. V dropped 4 bases and J dropped 1; count of bases not matched to a gene: 21. The chain's CDR3 is CASSPNTGVAGNHRNTEAFF. DNA of the CDR3: TGTGCCAGCAGCCCTAATACAGGGGTGGCAGGGAATCATCGGAACACTGAAGCTTTCTTT.

This chain connects TRBV5-6 to TRBJ1-3, with a weak D call TRBD1 (6 bases). The CDR3 has 18 residues. Trimming pared 0 bases from V and 1 base from J, leaving 17 bases between. From germline, CDR1 is SGHDT and CDR2 YYEEEE. Written as DNA, the CDR3 is TGTGCCAGCAGCTTGGTTGGGGGGGCCTCGACATCTGGAAACACCATATATTTT. Translated, it gives CASSLVGGASTSGNTIYF.

The chain has TRBV2 and TRBJ2-2; TRBD2 is a possible D gene (6 bases). The CDR3 runs 14 residues. Germline CDR1 SNHLY, CDR2 FYNNEI. The V gene lost 9 bases and the J gene lost 1 base, with 12 bases spanning the gap. The CDR3 nucleotides read TGTGCCAGTACACTAGCAAAGAACACCGGGGAGCTGTTTTTT. Protein sequence: CASTLAKNTGELFF.

On this clone: Compared with germline, one end of the junction differs, possibly owing to a read error. The same CDR3 arises from other DNA sequences in this sample as well. In nucleotides, the CDR3 is TGTGCTAGCAGCCCCCGGGGGAGAAACACCGGGGAGCTGTTTTTT. Translating gives CASSPRGRNTGELFF. The rearrangement joins TRBV7-7 to TRBJ2-2; possibly TRBD2 for D (6 bases). CDR1 and CDR2 (germline): SSHAT, FNYEAQ (reference sequence). CDR3 size: 15 residues. Full variable domain (remainder filled in from reference TRBV7-7 and TRBJ2-2): GAGVSQSPRYKVTKRGQDVTLRCDPISSHATLYWYQQALGQGPEFLTYFNYEAQPDKSGLPSDRFSAERPEGSISTLTIQRTEQRDSAMYRCASSPRGRNTGELFFGEGSRLTVL.

This sequence joins TRBV10-3 and TRBJ2-5; tentatively, D is TRBD1 (6 bases). V was cut by 5 bases and J by 4 bases, with 11 bases left in between. CDR1 and CDR2 from the germline V gene are ENHRY and SYGVKD. The CDR3 covers 13 residues. The CDR3 region has the DNA TGTGCCATCAGTACTACAGGGAGAGAGACCCAGTACTTC. Protein: CAISTTGRETQYF.

This clone has just one count. V gene TRBV2 combines with J gene TRBJ1-2; D is perhaps TRBD1 (6 bases). CDR1 is SNHLY and CDR2 is FYNNEI in the germline V gene. The CDR3 is made up of 14 amino acids. Trimming left V 7 bases short and J 4 bases short, with 16 bases between. CDR3 residues: CASKGLQGSYGYTF. Written as DNA, the CDR3 is TGTGCCAGCAAGGGTCTCCAGGGGTCCTATGGCTACACCTTC.

V is TRBV28 and J is TRBJ1-1; no firm D call. Looked up from germline, CDR1 is MDHEN and CDR2 is SYDVKM. CDR3 length: 16 residues. Trimming removed 5 bases from V and 4 bases from J, with 20 bases in between. CDR3: CASSPPSRAFGTEAFF. In nucleotides, the CDR3 is TGTGCCAGCAGTCCCCCCTCGCGGGCGTTCGGCACTGAAGCTTTCTTT.

In its sample, this clone was seen once. The chain has TRBV4-3 and TRBJ1-6; D unresolved. The ends were cut back, 0 bases at V and 4 bases at J, with 13 bases in the middle. Germline V gene lookup returns CDR1 LGHNA and CDR2 YSLEER. CDR3 length: 17 residues. The CDR3 loop is CASSQDAENSYNSPLHF. For the CDR3, the DNA is TGCGCCAGCAGCCAAGATGCGGAGAACTCTTATAATTCACCCCTCCACTTT.

V and J are TRBV13 and TRBJ2-5, with a possible D match to TRBD2 (6 bases). The germline V gene encodes CDR1 PRHDT and CDR2 FYEKMQ (reference sequence). V lost 8 bases and J 4 bases, leaving 20 bases between the germline ends. This CDR3 has 15 residues. The CDR3 reads CASRKVGEDGETQYF. In DNA form, the CDR3 reads TGTGCCAGCCGAAAAGTTGGGGAGGATGGAGAGACCCAGTACTTC.

The rearrangement joins TRBV3-1 (or the pseudogene TRBV3-2) to TRBJ2-5; the D gene is possibly TRBD2 (6 bases). The V gene lost 3 bases and the J gene lost 4 bases, with 6 bases spanning the gap. This CDR3 has 12 residues. Germline V CDR1 and CDR2: LGHDT, YNNKEL (reference sequence). The CDR3 sequence: CASSHSGETQYF. CDR3 sequence (DNA): TGTGCCAGCAGCCATAGCGGAGAGACCCAGTACTTC.

The genes are TRBV5-4 and TRBJ2-7; TRBD1 is a possible D gene (5 bases). Trimming removed 4 bases at V and 6 bases at J, with 17 bases between. This CDR3 spans 14 amino acids. Germline CDR1 SGHNT, CDR2 YYREEE (reference sequence). CDR3 coding DNA: TGTGCCAGCAGCCCCAGGGCCTCCGCTGGCGAGCAGTACTTC. Translation: CASSPRASAGEQYF.

V usage is TRBV7-2 and J usage is TRBJ1-2, with D possibly being TRBD1 (5 bases). Germline V lookup: CDR1 SGHTA, CDR2 FQGNSA. V was trimmed by 2 bases and J by 4 bases, leaving 11 bases between them. The CDR3 extends over 14 amino acids. CDR3 sequence (DNA): TGTGCCAGCAGCTTAAGACAGCTTCTCTATGGCTACACCTTC. Protein product: CASSLRQLLYGYTF.

V is TRBV7-3 and J is TRBJ2-3, with 8 bases lining up with TRBD2. CDR3 length equals 14 residues. The germline V gene encodes CDR1 SGHTA and CDR2 FQGTGA. V lost 4 bases, J lost 4 bases, and 4 bases stayed unmatched. In DNA form, the CDR3 reads TGTGCCAGCAGCTCCACCGGGGGGGCAGATACGCAGTATTTT. This translates into CASSSTGGADTQYF.

This clone appeared a single time. V gene TRBV3-1 (or the pseudogene TRBV3-2) combines with J gene TRBJ2-1; 9 nucleotides agree with TRBD2. The J segment lost 6 bases and the V segment lost 5 bases, leaving 17 bases of the junction unmatched. Germline V lookup: CDR1 LGHDT, CDR2 YNNKEL (reference sequence). The CDR3 spans 18 residues. The CDR3 reads CASSVLPAGTSRSNEQFF. The CDR3 DNA follows: TGTGCCAGCAGCGTACTACCCGCCGGGACTAGCAGATCCAATGAGCAGTTCTTC.

A few counts support this clone. The V gene is TRBV7-8, the J gene TRBJ2-2; a possible D gene is TRBD1 (7 bases). Trimming pared 1 base from V and 8 bases from J, leaving 20 bases between. Per germline, CDR1 SGHVS and CDR2 FQNEAQ. The CDR3 length is 17 residues. CDR3 amino acids: CASSLGLVPGGTGELFF. The DNA of the CDR3 is TGTGCCAGCAGCTTAGGGCTCGTCCCAGGGGGGACTGGGGAGCTGTTTTTT.

This sequence joins TRBV28 and TRBJ1-1; 7 bases line up with TRBD1. J was trimmed by 3 bases and V by 2 bases; bases with no gene match: 3. Germline V gene sequence: CDR1 MDHEN, CDR2 SYDVKM. The CDR3 totals 14 residues. The CDR3 reads CASSLTGEDTEAFF. The CDR3 region has the DNA TGTGCCAGCAGTTTAACAGGGGAGGACACTGAAGCTTTCTTT.

The chain uses TRBV6-5 and TRBJ1-1; a weak D match, TRBD1 (6 bases). CDR1 MNHEY and CDR2 SVGAGI come from the germline V gene. The CDR3 spans 13 residues. Between the trimmed V and J ends, which lost 7 bases and 8 bases, there was a span of 17 bases. The CDR3 spells CASTQRTEAEAFF. The CDR3 DNA follows: TGTGCCAGCACACAAAGGACAGAAGCCGAAGCTTTCTTT.

The chain uses TRBV28 and TRBJ1-2, with a tentative D call TRBD1 (5 bases). Trimming left V 6 bases short and J 7 bases short, with 21 bases between. This CDR3 contains 15 residues. Germline V gene sequence: CDR1 MDHEN, CDR2 SYDVKM. CDR3 nucleotide sequence: TGTGCCAGCAGCACGCCCCTGCAGGGCCGGCTTGGCTACACCTTC. This sequence encodes CASSTPLQGRLGYTF.